The 21 T cell receptor beta chains below all came from one sample that was sequenced in a study of shared clonotypes between healthy human individuals. Clones were read by immunoSEQ multiplex PCR, and TCRdb kept only the in-frame ones, dropping some. Among about 660,000 clones listed, approximately 74% were seen once. Sequenced material: memory CD4+ T cells sorted from blood. Subset: CD45RA-negative fraction. These receptors originate from a woman aged 30 to 39 in good health.

This sequence joins TRBV28 and TRBJ1-2, with 9 bases lining up with TRBD1. CDR1 is MDHEN and CDR2 is SYDVKM in the germline V gene. Unmatched junction bases numbered 6, after V lost 10 bases and J lost 6 bases. The length of the CDR3 is 12 residues. Here the CDR3 reads CATPQGADGYTF. CDR3 bases: TGTGCCACACCACAGGGGGCGGATGGCTACACCTTC.

The chain couples TRBV18 to TRBJ2-5; D gene uncertain. V was cut by 3 bases and J by 2 bases, with 16 bases left in between. Germline V gene sequence: CDR1 KGHSH, CDR2 LQKENI. The CDR3 length is 16 residues. CDR3 coding DNA: TGTGCCAGCTCACCCCCTACCACAGAGAGTCAAGAGACCCAGTACTTC. As protein: CASSPPTTESQETQYF.

This clone is a singleton in its sample. The chain carries TRBV6-1 and TRBJ2-2; D gene uncertain. V was clipped by 1 base and J by 3 bases, with 9 bases between them. From germline, CDR1 is MNHNS and CDR2 SASEGT. This CDR3 comprises 15 residues. The CDR3, as DNA: TGTGCCAGCAGTGAAGATGGCGGACACACCGGGGAGCTGTTTTTT. This translates into CASSEDGGHTGELFF.

Comments on this clone: A much larger clone differs by one base, so this may be a read error. This chain joins TRBV11-1 and TRBJ2-2; D is perhaps TRBD1 (6 bases). The CDR3 is 13 amino acids. Germline V gene sequence: CDR1 SGHAT, CDR2 FQDESV (reference sequence). V shed 4 bases and J shed 6 bases, with 9 bases lying between them. CDR3 sequence: CASSWGTSGELFF. DNA of the CDR3: TGTGCCAGCAGCTGGGGGACATCCGGGGAGCTGTTTTTT.

This chain connects TRBV27 to TRBJ1-1; D is uncertain. Germline values: CDR1 MNHEY, CDR2 SMNVEV (reference sequence). V was cut by 2 bases and J by 6 bases, with 22 bases left in between. This CDR3 is 17 amino acids long. In DNA, the CDR3 is TGTGCCAGCAGTTTAGCCGTGCCAGGTTTTGGCGCCCCTGAAGCTTTCTTT. It encodes CASSLAVPGFGAPEAFF.

This clone was counted a single time. A read error is likely here: a far larger clone is one base away. CDR3: CASSDGSSGSNEQFF. The CDR3 DNA sequence: TGTGCCAGCAGTGACGGGTCTAGCGGGAGTAATGAGCAGTTCTTC. This chain connects TRBV6-4 to TRBJ2-1, with TRBD2 identical over 10 bases. V lost 2 bases and J lost 7; bases outside the gene matches: 5. The CDR3 spans 15 residues. CDR1 is MRHNA and CDR2 is SNTAGT in the germline V gene.

This chain connects TRBV20-1 to TRBJ2-1; D is unresolved. There are 11 residues in the CDR3. The germline V and J ends were trimmed by 5 bases and 7 bases, with 9 bases remaining between them. Germline V CDR1 and CDR2: DFQATT, SNEGSKA (reference sequence). For the CDR3, the DNA is TGCAGTGCTTATCTGTGGAATGAGCAGTTCTTC. Residues: CSAYLWNEQFF.

The chain is built from TRBV11-2 and TRBJ2-2, with 11 bases aligning to TRBD2. The J segment lost 5 bases and the V segment lost 5 bases, leaving 4 bases of the junction unmatched. The CDR3 has 15 amino acids. Germline V gene lookup returns CDR1 SGHAT and CDR2 FQNNGV. CDR3 sequence (DNA): TGTGCCAGCAGCAACCTAGCGGGAGGTACCGGGGAGCTGTTTTTT. The encoded protein is CASSNLAGGTGELFF.

This clone was counted a few times. CDR3 sequence (DNA): TGTGCCAGCAGCGTCGGCAGTGGGCTCTACGAGCAGTACTTC. The encoded protein is CASSVGSGLYEQYF. The chain joins TRBV7-8 to TRBJ2-7; D is unclear. The ends were cut back, 5 bases at V and 3 bases at J, with 14 bases in the middle. The CDR3 totals 14 residues. The germline gives CDR1 SGHVS, CDR2 FQNEAQ.

This clone showed up just a few times. CDR3 nucleotide sequence: TGTGCCAGCAGTCGAGGACAGTTTTCTGGAAACACCATATATTTT. This gives the protein CASSRGQFSGNTIYF. This chain links TRBV14 with TRBJ1-3, with D perhaps TRBD1 (6 bases). Trimming took 6 bases from V and 1 from J, leaving 13 bases between them. CDR3 length: 15 residues. From germline, CDR1 is SGHDN and CDR2 FVKESK. Full variable domain (missing parts from reference TRBV14 and TRBJ1-3): EAGVTQFPSHSVIEKGQTVTLRCDPISGHDNLYWYRRVMGKEIKFLLHFVKESKQDESGMPNNRFLAERTGGTYSTLKVQPAELEDSGVYFCASSRGQFSGNTIYFGEGSWLTVV.

This clone was detected a few times. The chain links TRBV9 to TRBJ2-1, with 8 bases that match TRBD2. The CDR3 is 14 residues long. Trimming removed 7 bases from V and 10 bases from J; junction bases left unmatched: 13. CDR1 SGDLS and CDR2 YYNGEE come from the germline V gene. The CDR3 loop is CASHPTSGPGEQFF. The DNA for the CDR3 is TGTGCCAGCCACCCCACTAGCGGTCCGGGGGAGCAGTTCTTC.

This clone was found a few times. V is TRBV29-1 and J is TRBJ2-3; unclear D gene. The ends were cut back, 2 bases at V and 7 bases at J, with 7 bases in the middle. Germline lookup yields CDR1 SQVTM and CDR2 ANQGSEA. The CDR3 runs to 11 residues. The CDR3 here is CSVELTHTQYF. As DNA, the CDR3 is TGCAGCGTTGAATTAACCCATACGCAGTATTTT.

The chain has TRBV7-9 and TRBJ2-3; tentatively, D is TRBD2 (5 bases). Deletions cut 5 bases from V and 10 bases from J, with 13 bases between. The CDR3 length is 12 residues. CDR1 SEHNR and CDR2 FQNEAQ come from the germline V gene (reference sequence). The CDR3 sequence is CASSTTGSAQYF. Here the CDR3 DNA reads TGTGCCAGCAGCACCACGGGTAGCGCGCAGTATTTT. The full variable domain, rest sourced from reference TRBV7-9 and TRBJ2-3, is DTGVSQNPRHKITKRGQNVTFRCDPISEHNRLYWYRQTLGQGPEFLTYFQNEAQLEKSRLLSDRFSAERPKGSFSTLEIQRTEQGDSAMYLCASSTTGSAQYFGPGTRLTVL.

Only one count was recorded for this clone. V usage is TRBV5-4 and J usage is TRBJ2-7; D is perhaps TRBD2 (7 bases). The germline CDR1 and CDR2 sequences are SGHNT and YYREEE (reference sequence). The CDR3 length is 16 residues. Between the trimmed V and J ends, which lost 4 bases and 5 bases, there was a span of 22 bases. The DNA for the CDR3 is TGTGCCAGCAGCCGCCGGACAGCGGGATTCGGCCACGAGCAGTACTTC. This encodes CASSRRTAGFGHEQYF.

Regarding this clone: Distinct nucleotide sequences in the sample also encode this CDR3. The rearrangement joins TRBV14 to TRBJ2-3; no clear D. Germline lookup yields CDR1 SGHDN and CDR2 FVKESK. The V end lost 2 bases, the J end lost 2 bases, and 8 bases lay between the germline ends. This CDR3 has 14 amino acids. This CDR3 reads CASSQSRSTDTQYF. The CDR3 nucleotides read TGTGCCAGCAGCCAATCGCGGTCCACAGATACGCAGTATTTT.

This clone showed up just once. The chain carries TRBV2 and TRBJ2-5, with a tentative D call TRBD2 (5 bases). Trimming took off 2 bases at V and 0 bases at J, with 7 bases between the two ends. In germline, CDR1 is SNHLY, CDR2 FYNNEI. This CDR3 contains 14 residues. The CDR3 region is CASSEREYQETQYF. In nucleotides, the CDR3 is TGTGCCAGCAGTGAACGGGAATACCAAGAGACCCAGTACTTC.

CDR3 protein: CASSYADRESNEQYF. In nucleotides, the CDR3 is TGTGCCAGCAGTTACGCCGACAGGGAGAGTAACGAGCAGTACTTC. V gene TRBV6-5 combines with J gene TRBJ2-7, with TRBD1 identical over 7 bases. Germline V lookup: CDR1 MNHEY, CDR2 SVGAGI. The CDR3 spans 15 residues. Unmatched junction bases numbered 9, after V lost 2 bases and J lost 5 bases.

This chain joins TRBV21-1 and TRBJ2-2. TRBV21-1 is reported as a pseudogene. The CDR3 sequence is 12 residues long. The CDR3 DNA reads TGTGCCAGCAGCAAAGTTTCCGGGGAGCTGTTTTTT. Its protein is CASSKVSGELFF.

This clone was counted a few times. Other DNA sequences in this sample translate to the same CDR3. The chain recombines TRBV11-2 with TRBJ1-2; D not certain. The V end lost 1 base, the J end lost 4 bases, and 7 bases lay between the germline ends. The CDR3 has 13 residues. From germline, CDR1 is SGHAT and CDR2 FQNNGV. The CDR3 is CASSLGVSYGYTF. CDR3 coding DNA: TGTGCCAGCAGCTTAGGGGTATCCTATGGCTACACCTTC.

This clone was found a few times. The chain combines TRBV11-2 with TRBJ2-7; no firm D call. The germline V gene has CDR1 SGHAT and CDR2 FQNNGV. Trimming pared 4 bases from V and 2 bases from J, leaving 18 bases between. The CDR3 extends over 16 amino acids. The CDR3 spells CASSSALRKPTYEQYF. CDR3 coding DNA: TGTGCCAGCAGCTCGGCCTTGCGGAAGCCCACCTACGAGCAGTACTTC.

The chain couples TRBV14 to TRBJ1-2; 7 positions match TRBD1. After removal of 4 bases from V and 8 bases from J, the junction contained 13 bases not matched to a gene. This CDR3 has 15 residues. CDR1 is SGHDN and CDR2 is FVKESK in the germline V gene. CDR3 amino acids: CASSLRDRPLKGYTF. In nucleotides, the CDR3 is TGTGCCAGCAGCCTCCGGGACAGACCACTTAAGGGCTACACCTTC.